This T cell receptor beta chain originates from a study of cytomegalovirus exposure and HLA in healthy donors. Points on this clone: What it binds is not known.

Each of the donors was a healthy bone marrow donor. General study findings and limits: There were reportedly fewer N-insertions in an Asian-associated ancestry cluster than the roughly 680-donor mean, in a later analysis. What a later analysis showed was that several of the most significant clusters appeared linked to common viral pathogens. Presence/absence analyses supposed approximately even sequencing depth among donors.

The PCR ran on 60 Vbeta and 13 Jbeta primers. Measured with immunoSEQ multiplex PCR; TCRdb has only the in-frame clones, and not every one. The sample has 180,000 or so clones; about 79% are singletons. Trimming cost V 0 bases and J 4 bases; bases outside gene matches: 5. Looked up from germline, CDR1 is LNHNV and CDR2 is YYDKDF (reference sequence). The CDR3 consists of 16 residues. This TCR was sampled from a young man in good health and CMV-seronegative. The V gene is TRBV15, the J gene TRBJ2-3; TRBD2 agrees at 9 bases. The source material was PBMCs. CDR3 sequence: CATSRDRSGGPDTQYF. DNA for the CDR3: TGTGCCACCAGCAGAGATCGAAGCGGGGGGCCAGATACGCAGTATTTT.